Shown below are 8 T cell receptor beta chains from a single sample sequenced in a study of blood T cell repertoires in COVID-19. Sequencing used immunoSEQ multiplex PCR; TCRdb keeps in-frame clones, though not all of them. The table records more than 300,000 clones, 90% to 95% of them present only once. Source material: PBMCs or T cells enriched from blood (not recorded which). All receptors come from a woman under 40 who had been exposed to COVID-19.

The genes are TRBV19 and TRBJ1-1; D is possibly TRBD1 (6 bases). The ends were cut back, 3 bases at V and 4 bases at J, with 9 bases in the middle. This CDR3 is built from 13 residues. In germline, CDR1 is LNHDA, CDR2 SQIVND (reference sequence). CDR3 sequence (DNA): TGTGCCAGTAGTATGTCAGGGGCCACTGAAGCTTTCTTT. Encoded protein: CASSMSGATEAFF.

The chain is built from TRBV4-2 and TRBJ1-2, with 10 positions matching TRBD1. The CDR3 spans 16 residues. J was trimmed by 6 bases and V by 0 bases; bases with no gene match: 7. Germline values: CDR1 LGHNA, CDR2 YNFKEQ. The CDR3 is CASSQDPTGGSHGYTF. The CDR3 nucleotides read TGTGCCAGCAGCCAAGATCCGACAGGGGGCTCGCATGGCTACACCTTC.

The chain is built from TRBV3-1 (or the pseudogene TRBV3-2) and TRBJ2-1; tentatively, D is TRBD2 (6 bases). Trimming cost V 1 base and J 7 bases, with 14 bases left between them. The CDR3 loop spans 15 amino acids. The germline CDR1 and CDR2 sequences are LGHDT and YNNKEL (reference sequence). In nucleotides, the CDR3 is TGTGCCAGCAGCCAAGGGACTAATATGCCAAATGAGCAGTTCTTC. Protein sequence: CASSQGTNMPNEQFF.

This clone was recorded a few times. The rearrangement uses TRBV6-2 or TRBV6-3 and TRBJ1-6; D gene ambiguous. Germline loops: CDR1 MNHEY, CDR2 SVGEGT. The CDR3 contains 11 residues. With 2 bases removed from V and 9 bases from J, the gap between germline ends came to 2 bases. The CDR3: CASSYRSPLHF. The CDR3 DNA follows: TGTGCCAGCAGTTACCGTTCACCCCTCCACTTT.

This sequence joins TRBV19 and TRBJ1-5; tentative D call: TRBD1 (5 bases). The CDR3 is 15 residues long. V was shortened by 8 bases and J by 2 bases, with 16 bases between the two germline ends. The germline V gene has CDR1 LNHDA and CDR2 SQIVND (reference sequence). The CDR3: CASASSVRGNQPQHF. The DNA of the CDR3 is TGTGCCAGTGCTTCTTCTGTCAGGGGCAATCAGCCCCAGCATTTT.

V gene TRBV6-1 combines with J gene TRBJ1-6, with D perhaps matching TRBD1 (6 bases). Trimming cost V 4 bases and J 6 bases, with 22 bases left between them. CDR3 length equals 18 residues. The V gene's germline CDR1 is MNHNS and CDR2 SASEGT. This chain's CDR3 is CASSAHIIRDIGNSPLHF. The CDR3 DNA reads as TGTGCCAGCAGTGCACATATAATTCGGGACATCGGTAATTCACCCCTCCACTTT.

This clone was counted a single time. This chain connects TRBV7-8 to TRBJ2-3; the match to TRBD2 covers 7 bases. In germline, CDR1 is SGHVS, CDR2 FQNEAQ. The CDR3 extends over 14 amino acids. V gave up 7 bases and J gave up 7 bases; unmatched junction bases: 11. This chain's CDR3 is CASNFGGGWNTQYF. The CDR3 DNA sequence: TGTGCCAGCAATTTTGGGGGGGGATGGAATACGCAGTATTTT.

This CDR3 reads CASSGETGIGRGYTF. In DNA, the CDR3 is TGCGCCAGCAGCGGGGAGACAGGGATCGGCAGAGGCTACACCTTC. J is TRBJ1-2 and V is TRBV5-1, with 7 bases identical to TRBD1. This CDR3 has 15 amino acids. After removal of 4 bases from V and 8 bases from J, the junction contained 14 bases not matched to a gene. Germline CDR1 SGHRS, CDR2 YFSETQ.